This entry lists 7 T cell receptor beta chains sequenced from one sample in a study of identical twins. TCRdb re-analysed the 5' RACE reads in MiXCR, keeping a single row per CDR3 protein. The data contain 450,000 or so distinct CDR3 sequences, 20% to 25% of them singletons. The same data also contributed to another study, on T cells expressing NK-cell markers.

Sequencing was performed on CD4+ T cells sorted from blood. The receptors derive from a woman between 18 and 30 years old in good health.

The CDR3 nucleotides are TGTGCCAGCAGCCCTACAGGACGGCATAATGAAAAACTGTTTTTT. Protein product: CASSPTGRHNEKLFF. V gene TRBV9 combines with J gene TRBJ1-4; D may be TRBD1 (5 bases). Per the germline V gene, CDR1 is SGDLS and CDR2 is YYNGEE. V was cut by 4 bases and J by 4 bases, with 14 bases left in between. The CDR3 extends over 15 amino acids.

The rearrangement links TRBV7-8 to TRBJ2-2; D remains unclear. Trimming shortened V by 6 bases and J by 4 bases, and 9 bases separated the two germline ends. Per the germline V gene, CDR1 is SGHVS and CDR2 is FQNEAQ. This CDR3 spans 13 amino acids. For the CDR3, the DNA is TGTGCCAGCAGGAGGCTTACCACCGGGGAGCTGTTTTTT. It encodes CASRRLTTGELFF.

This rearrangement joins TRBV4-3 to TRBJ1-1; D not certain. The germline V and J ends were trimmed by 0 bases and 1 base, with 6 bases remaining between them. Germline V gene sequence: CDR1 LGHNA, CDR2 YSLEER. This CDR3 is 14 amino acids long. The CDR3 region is CASSQDIENTEAFF. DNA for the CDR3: TGCGCCAGCAGCCAAGATATCGAGAACACTGAAGCTTTCTTT.

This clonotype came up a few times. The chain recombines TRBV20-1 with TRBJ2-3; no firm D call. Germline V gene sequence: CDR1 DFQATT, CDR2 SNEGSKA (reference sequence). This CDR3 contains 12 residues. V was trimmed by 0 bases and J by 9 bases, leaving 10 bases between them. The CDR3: CSARDQKKTQYF. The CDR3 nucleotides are TGCAGTGCTAGAGATCAGAAGAAGACGCAGTATTTT.

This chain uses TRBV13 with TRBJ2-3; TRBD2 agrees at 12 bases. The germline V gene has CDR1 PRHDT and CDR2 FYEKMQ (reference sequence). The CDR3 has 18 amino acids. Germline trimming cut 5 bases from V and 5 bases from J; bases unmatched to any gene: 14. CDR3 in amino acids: CASSPRGLAGGPRDTQYF. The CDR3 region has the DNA TGTGCCAGCAGCCCTAGAGGCCTAGCGGGGGGGCCCCGAGATACGCAGTATTTT.

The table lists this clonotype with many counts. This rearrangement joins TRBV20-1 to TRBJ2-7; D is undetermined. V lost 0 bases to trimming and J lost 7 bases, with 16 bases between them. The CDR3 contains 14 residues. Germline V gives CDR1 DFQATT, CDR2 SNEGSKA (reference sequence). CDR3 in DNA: TGCAGTGCTAGAGAGGCAGGTTCGGGTACTGAGCAGTACTTC. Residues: CSAREAGSGTEQYF.

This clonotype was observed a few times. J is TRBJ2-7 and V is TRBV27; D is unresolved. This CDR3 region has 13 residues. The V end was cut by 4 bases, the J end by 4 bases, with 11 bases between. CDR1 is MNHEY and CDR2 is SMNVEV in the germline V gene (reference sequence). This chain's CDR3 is CASSSANLYEQYF. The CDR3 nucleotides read TGTGCCAGCAGTTCGGCCAATCTATACGAGCAGTACTTC.